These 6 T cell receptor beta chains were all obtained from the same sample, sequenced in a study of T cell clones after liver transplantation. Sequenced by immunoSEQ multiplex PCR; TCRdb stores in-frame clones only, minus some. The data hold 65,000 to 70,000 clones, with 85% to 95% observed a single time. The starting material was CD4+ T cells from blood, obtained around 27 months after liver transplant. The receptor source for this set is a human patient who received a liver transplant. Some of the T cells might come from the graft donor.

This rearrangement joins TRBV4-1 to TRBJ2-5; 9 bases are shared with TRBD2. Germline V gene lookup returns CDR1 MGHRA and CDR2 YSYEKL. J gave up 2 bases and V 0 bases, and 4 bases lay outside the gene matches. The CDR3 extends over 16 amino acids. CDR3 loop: CASSQDQAGGQETQYF. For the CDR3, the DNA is TGCGCCAGCAGCCAAGATCAAGCGGGGGGTCAAGAGACCCAGTACTTC.

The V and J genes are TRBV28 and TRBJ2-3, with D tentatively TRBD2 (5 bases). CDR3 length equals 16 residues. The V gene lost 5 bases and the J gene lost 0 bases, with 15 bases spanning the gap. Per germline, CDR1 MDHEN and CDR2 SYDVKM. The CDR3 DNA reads TGTGCCAGCAGTCCATCAGGACTCGACAGCACAGATACGCAGTATTTT. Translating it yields CASSPSGLDSTDTQYF. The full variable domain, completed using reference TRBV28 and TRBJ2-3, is DVKVTQSSRYLVKRTGEKVFLECVQDMDHENMFWYRQDPGLGLRLIYFSYDVKMKEKGDIPEGYSVSREKKERFSLILESASTNQTSMYLCASSPSGLDSTDTQYFGPGTRLTVL.

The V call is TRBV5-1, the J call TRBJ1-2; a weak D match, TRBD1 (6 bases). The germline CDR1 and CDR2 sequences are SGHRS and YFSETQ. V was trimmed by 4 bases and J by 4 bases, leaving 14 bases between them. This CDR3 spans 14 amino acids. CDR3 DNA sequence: TGCGCCAGCAGCCCCGCACAGGGTTCCTATGGCTACACCTTC. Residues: CASSPAQGSYGYTF.

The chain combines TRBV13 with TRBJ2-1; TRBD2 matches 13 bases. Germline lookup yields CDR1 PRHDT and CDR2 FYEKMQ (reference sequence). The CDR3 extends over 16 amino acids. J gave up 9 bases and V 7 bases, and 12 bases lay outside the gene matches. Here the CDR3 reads CASTPPGLAGTGEQFF. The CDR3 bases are TGTGCCAGCACCCCCCCGGGACTAGCGGGAACTGGTGAGCAGTTCTTC.

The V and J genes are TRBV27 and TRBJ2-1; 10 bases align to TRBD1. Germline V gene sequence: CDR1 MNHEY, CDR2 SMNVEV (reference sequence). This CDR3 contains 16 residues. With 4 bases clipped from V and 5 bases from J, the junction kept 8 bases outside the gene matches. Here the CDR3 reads CASSSRTGGIDNEQFF. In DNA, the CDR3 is TGTGCCAGCAGTTCCCGGACAGGGGGAATCGACAATGAGCAGTTCTTC.

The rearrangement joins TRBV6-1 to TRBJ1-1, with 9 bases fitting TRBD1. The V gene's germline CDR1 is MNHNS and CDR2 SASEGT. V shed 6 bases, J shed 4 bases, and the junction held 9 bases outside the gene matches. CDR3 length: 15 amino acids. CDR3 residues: CASSLQGARGTEAFF. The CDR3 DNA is TGTGCCAGCAGCCTACAGGGGGCGCGTGGCACTGAAGCTTTCTTT.